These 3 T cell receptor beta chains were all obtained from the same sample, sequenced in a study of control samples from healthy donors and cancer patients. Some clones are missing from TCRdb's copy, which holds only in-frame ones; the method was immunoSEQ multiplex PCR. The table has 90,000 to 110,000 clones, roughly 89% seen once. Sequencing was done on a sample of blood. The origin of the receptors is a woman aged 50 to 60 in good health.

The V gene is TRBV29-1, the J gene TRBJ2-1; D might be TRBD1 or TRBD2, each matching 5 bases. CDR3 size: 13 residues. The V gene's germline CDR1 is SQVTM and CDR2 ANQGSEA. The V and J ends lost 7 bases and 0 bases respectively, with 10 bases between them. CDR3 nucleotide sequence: TGCAGCGCGGGGACGAGCTCCTACAATGAGCAGTTCTTC. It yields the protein CSAGTSSYNEQFF.

CDR3: CASSPHPLNNEQFF. For the CDR3, the DNA is TGTGCCAGCAGCCCTCATCCCCTAAACAATGAGCAGTTCTTC. The chain employs TRBV7-8 and TRBJ2-1, with unresolved D. Germline V gene data show CDR1 as SGHVS and CDR2 as FQNEAQ. V lost 5 bases, J lost 5 bases, and 13 bases lay in between. This CDR3 comprises 14 residues.

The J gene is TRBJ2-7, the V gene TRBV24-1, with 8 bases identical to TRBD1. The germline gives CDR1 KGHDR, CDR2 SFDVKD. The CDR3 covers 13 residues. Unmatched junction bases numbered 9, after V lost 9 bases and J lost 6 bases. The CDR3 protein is CATEDRGFGEQYV. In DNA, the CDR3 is TGTGCCACCGAAGACAGGGGTTTTGGCGAGCAGTACGTC.